This T cell receptor (beta chain) was sequenced for a study of human T cells and chemical hapten exposure (dated by TCRdb to the early 2020s). Notes on the research overall: For sensitization, 2% DPC in acetone was applied to an approximately 2 cm by approximately 2 cm area of upper inner arm skin. Throughout the roughly 25-week study period, patients were also given weekly therapeutic DPC doses on the scalp. Patch testing was done on the upper back using Finn chambers containing 0.01% DPC, and results were scored after 6 days according to International Contact Dermatitis Research Group standards. Most of the patients in the cohort were female, and the cohort covered alopecia areata with under or over 50% scalp involvement, alopecia totalis and alopecia universalis. Libraries were pooled for sequencing, and per-sample TCR yields varied mainly because of small differences in library volumes within the pool. Peripheral blood TCR repertoire changes were tracked in vivo in alopecia patients during primary and secondary sensitization to the hapten diphenylcyclopropenone (DPC). Blood samples were taken from patients before sensitization (week 0) and at 2, 6 and about 24 weeks after DPC sensitization. Around 30 alopecia patients provided blood for TCR sequencing at one to four time points (pre-sensitization, 2, 6 and 24 weeks).

CDR1 and CDR2 are read off the germline V gene as MDHEN and SYDVKM. From its cysteine to its phenylalanine, the CDR3 spans 14 amino acids. The retained sequence is limited to the CDR3, 42 bases, with the frame set at the first base. V loses 3 bases of germline sequence and J loses 4 bases, and the interval between the two ends is 12 bases. The time point label corresponds to: pre-sensitization, week 0. This sample's treatment or condition label indicates: therapeutic diphenylcyclopropenone sensitization with weekly scalp DPC. Blood at each patch-test visit was drawn before the patch test was applied. Patients were considered eligible if aged 18 to 70, diagnosed with alopecia and deemed suitable for DPC therapy, and patients were excluded if pregnant. Total RNA was isolated from unfractionated whole blood collected in Tempus Blood RNA tubes. Preparation of the library involved RACE. For sequencing, a NextSeq 500 was employed. Library preparation attached unique molecular identifiers to individual cDNA molecules for quantitative, reproducible TCR counting. For every blood RNA sample, sequencing covered both the TCR alpha and TCR beta chains. The authors processed their data as follows. Samples had a median of about 96,000 TCRs, with a range from roughly 23,224 to 700,000. V, J and CDR3 annotation of the TCR reads was carried out using the Decombinator software suite. To make PS versus PT1 abundance plots, every sample was subsampled to the same number of TCRs (28,000). Expanded TCRs were defined as absent before sensitization and observed at least eight times at the 2-week time point. TCRdb cleaned the public reads at Q25 with fastp, built clones with MiXCR and kept in-frame beta chains. Identical CDR3 protein sequences are pooled into one entry, listed with their most common genes and DNA. TCRdb's processing, not the study's, gives the V and J calls here. The sample records under 200,000 distinct CDR3 sequences, around 30% of which are singletons. The top ten hold just under 3% of the sample.

What the work shows at the level of the full study, not this receptor alone: Significantly more large CDR3 similarity clusters were formed by expanded TCRs than by pre-sensitization or healthy control sets, consistent with antigen-driven responses. Because every patient had alopecia, a presumed autoimmune disease, the patients' immune response might differ from that of healthy individuals. The number of PT1 expanded TCRs positively correlated with patch test score, significant at thresholds 8, 16 and 32 but not 4. DPC sensitization did not change how many TCRs were above 1 in 1000 frequency, and no evidence was found of alterations in global repertoire structure. After repeated subsampling, changes were observed in the strength of the expansion versus patch-test correlation and in the threshold at which the correlation became significant.

In the case of this clonotype: Its antigen has not been determined. Nothing much larger sits one base from this clone, and base qualities are not available.

Here the sequenced sample was whole blood, taken in connection with sensitization to the hapten diphenylcyclopropenone (DPC). This clonotype was obtained from a woman in her thirties with alopecia areata. Some clones in this sample may be carry-over from other donors' samples. The V gene is TRBV28 and the J gene is TRBJ1-1, with TRBD1 as a weak D call on 6 bases. CDR3 loop: CASSLQGTGTEAFF. The DNA sequence is TGTGCCAGCAGTTTGCAGGGGACGGGCACTGAAGCTTTCTTT.